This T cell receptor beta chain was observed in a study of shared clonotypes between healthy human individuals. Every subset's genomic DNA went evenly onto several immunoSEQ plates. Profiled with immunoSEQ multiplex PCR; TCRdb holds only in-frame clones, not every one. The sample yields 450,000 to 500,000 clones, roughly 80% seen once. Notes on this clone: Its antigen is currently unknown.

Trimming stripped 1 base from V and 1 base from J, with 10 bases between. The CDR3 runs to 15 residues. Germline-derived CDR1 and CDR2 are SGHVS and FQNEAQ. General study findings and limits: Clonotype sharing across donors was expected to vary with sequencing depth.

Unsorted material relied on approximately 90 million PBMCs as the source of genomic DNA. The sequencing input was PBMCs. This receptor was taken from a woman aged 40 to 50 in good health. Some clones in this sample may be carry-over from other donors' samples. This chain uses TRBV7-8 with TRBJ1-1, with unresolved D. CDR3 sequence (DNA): TGTGCCAGCAGCTTAGAATCCCTGTCGAACACTGAAGCTTTCTTT. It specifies CASSLESLSNTEAFF.